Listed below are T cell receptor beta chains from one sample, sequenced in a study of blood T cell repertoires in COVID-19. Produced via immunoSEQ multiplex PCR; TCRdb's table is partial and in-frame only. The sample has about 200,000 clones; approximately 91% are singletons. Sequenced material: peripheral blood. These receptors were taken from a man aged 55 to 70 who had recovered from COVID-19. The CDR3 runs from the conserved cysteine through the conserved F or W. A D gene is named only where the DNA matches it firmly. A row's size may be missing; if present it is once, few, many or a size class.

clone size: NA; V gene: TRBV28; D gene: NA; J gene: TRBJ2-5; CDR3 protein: CASSFRGEETQYF; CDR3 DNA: TGTGCCAGCAGTTTCAGGGGCGAGGAGACCCAGTACTTC
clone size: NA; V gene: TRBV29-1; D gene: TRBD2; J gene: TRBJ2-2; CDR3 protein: CCGTSGQNTGELFF; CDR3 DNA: TGCTGCGGGACTAGCGGGCAGAACACCGGGGAGCTGTTTTTT
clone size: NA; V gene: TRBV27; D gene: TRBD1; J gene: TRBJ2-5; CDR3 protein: CASSPGQGSFGETQYF; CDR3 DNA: TGTGCCAGCAGTCCGGGACAGGGATCCTTCGGAGAGACCCAGTACTTC
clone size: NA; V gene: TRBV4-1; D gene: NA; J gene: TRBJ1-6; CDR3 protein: CASSHQKGESSYNSPLHF; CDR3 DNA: TGCGCCAGCAGCCACCAGAAGGGGGAGAGCTCCTATAATTCACCCCTCCACTTT
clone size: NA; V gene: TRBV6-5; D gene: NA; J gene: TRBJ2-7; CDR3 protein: CASSYSYSSYEQYF; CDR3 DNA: TGTGCCAGCAGTTACTCGTACTCCTCCTACGAGCAGTACTTC
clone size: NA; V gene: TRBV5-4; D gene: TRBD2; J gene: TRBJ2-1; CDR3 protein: CASSHRAGNEQFF; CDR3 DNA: TGTGCCAGCAGCCACAGAGCGGGAAATGAGCAGTTCTTC
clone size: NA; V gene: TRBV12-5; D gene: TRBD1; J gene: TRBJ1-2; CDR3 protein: CASGLYGTVNYGYTF; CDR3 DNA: TGTGCTAGTGGTTTGTACGGGACAGTAAACTATGGCTACACCTTC
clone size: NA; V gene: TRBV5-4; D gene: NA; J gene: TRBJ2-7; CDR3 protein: CASSLPRGRSYEQYF; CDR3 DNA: TGTGCCAGCAGCTTGCCCAGGGGCAGATCCTACGAGCAGTACTTC
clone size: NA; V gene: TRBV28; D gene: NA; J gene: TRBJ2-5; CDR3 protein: CASSLSGRGSETQYF; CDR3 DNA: TGTGCCAGCAGTTTAAGTGGCAGGGGTTCTGAGACCCAGTACTTC
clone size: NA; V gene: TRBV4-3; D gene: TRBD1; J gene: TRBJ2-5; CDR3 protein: CASSHSGTGVETQYF; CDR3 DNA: TGCGCCAGCAGCCACTCCGGGACAGGGGTAGAGACCCAGTACTTC
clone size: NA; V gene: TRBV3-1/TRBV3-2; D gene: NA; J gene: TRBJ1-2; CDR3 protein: CASSQKGGLLYGYTF; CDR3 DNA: TGTGCCAGCAGCCAAAAAGGTGGACTGCTGTATGGCTACACCTTC
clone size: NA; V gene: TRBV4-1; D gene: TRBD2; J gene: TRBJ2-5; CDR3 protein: CASSQDGQRGETQYF; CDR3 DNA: TGCGCCAGCAGCCAAGATGGGCAGCGGGGGGAGACCCAGTACTTC
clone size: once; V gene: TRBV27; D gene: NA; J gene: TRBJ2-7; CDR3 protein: CASRNAGAYEQYF; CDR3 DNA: TGTGCCAGCAGAAATGCAGGGGCCTACGAGCAGTACTTC
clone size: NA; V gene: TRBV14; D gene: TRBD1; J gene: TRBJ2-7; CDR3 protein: CASSQAPTGAHYEQYF; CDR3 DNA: TGTGCCAGCAGCCAAGCTCCCACAGGGGCCCATTACGAGCAGTACTTC